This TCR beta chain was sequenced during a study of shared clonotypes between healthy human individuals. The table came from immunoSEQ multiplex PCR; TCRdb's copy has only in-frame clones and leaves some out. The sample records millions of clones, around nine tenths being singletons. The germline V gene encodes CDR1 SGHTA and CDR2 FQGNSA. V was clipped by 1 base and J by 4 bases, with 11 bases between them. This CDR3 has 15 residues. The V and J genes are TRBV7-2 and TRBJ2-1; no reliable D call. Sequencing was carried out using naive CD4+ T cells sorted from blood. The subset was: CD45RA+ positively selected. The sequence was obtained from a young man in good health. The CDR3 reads CASSLERSFYNEQFF. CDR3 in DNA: TGTGCCAGCAGCTTAGAAAGGAGCTTTTACAATGAGCAGTTCTTC.